Presented here are 32 T cell receptor beta chains from one specimen sequenced in a study of T cells in Graves' hyperthyroidism and ophthalmopathy. RNA transcripts were the template for amplifying TCR beta CDR3 regions. Carried out on the TCR CDR3, a first-round RT-PCR used the HTBI primer set. TCRdb processed the multiplex PCR reads anew with MiXCR; each CDR3 protein has one entry. The sample lists over 450,000 distinct CDR3 sequences, roughly an eighth seen once, with around 17% in the top ten. The sequencing sample was made of blood. The receptors were sampled from a woman in her late teens or twenties with Graves' hyperthyroidism.

This clonotype has at least ten counts. The V call is TRBV27, the J call TRBJ1-5, with a tentative D call TRBD1 (5 bases). This CDR3 has 14 amino acids. Germline CDR1 is MNHEY and CDR2 is SMNVEV (reference sequence). V dropped 6 bases and J dropped 6 bases, with 15 bases sitting between them. The CDR3 loop reads CASRVRGEGQPQHF. For the CDR3, the DNA is TGTGCCAGCAGAGTCCGAGGGGAGGGTCAGCCCCAGCATTTT.

This clonotype was found many times. The chain has TRBV30 and TRBJ2-3, with TRBD1 matching over 10 bases. The CDR3 runs 14 residues. The V gene end was trimmed by 5 bases and the J gene end by 3 bases; junction bases not matched to a gene: 5. Germline V gives CDR1 GTSNPN, CDR2 SVGIG (reference sequence). CDR3 sequence: CAWSRDRGTDTQYF. CDR3 sequence (DNA): TGTGCCTGGTCCCGGGACAGGGGAACAGATACGCAGTATTTT.

CDR3 nucleotide sequence: TGTGCCAGCAGCTTAGGGGACAGGGGTCCGGAGCAGCCCCAGCATTTT. Its protein is CASSLGDRGPEQPQHF. This sequence joins TRBV11-3 and TRBJ1-5; 10 bases fit TRBD1. Looked up from germline, CDR1 is SGHNT and CDR2 is YENEEA. Losses at the gene ends were 1 base for V and 7 bases for J; bases not matched to a gene: 7. CDR3 size: 16 residues.

The genes are TRBV9 and TRBJ2-1; D gene ambiguous. This CDR3 spans 13 amino acids. The V gene's germline CDR1 is SGDLS and CDR2 YYNGEE. The V and J ends lost 4 bases and 8 bases respectively, with 13 bases between them. The CDR3 sequence: CASSPLAGHEQFF. For the CDR3, the DNA is TGTGCCAGCAGCCCACTGGCAGGACATGAGCAGTTCTTC.

This clonotype was observed at least ten times. The chain employs TRBV5-1 and TRBJ2-5; D possibly uses TRBD1 or TRBD2 (5 bases each). The V end was cut by 5 bases, the J end by 5 bases, with 16 bases between. From germline, CDR1 is SGHRS and CDR2 YFSETQ. This CDR3 spans 14 amino acids. CDR3 DNA: TGCGCCAGCAGAGTGAGGCAGGGAGATGAGACCCAGTACTTC. It codes for CASRVRQGDETQYF.

For this clonotype: A much more abundant neighbour one base away suggests this may be a read error. CDR3 in amino acids: CASSPVGLAGDGQYF. The CDR3 coding sequence is TGTGCCAGCAGCCCGGTGGGACTAGCGGGAGACGGGCAGTACTTC. This sequence joins TRBV7-3 and TRBJ2-7; 14 nucleotides match TRBD2. The trim removed 5 bases at V and 9 bases at J, leaving 9 bases unmatched. There are 15 residues in the CDR3. The germline gives CDR1 SGHTA, CDR2 FQGTGA.

At least ten counts were recorded for this clonotype. J is TRBJ2-1 and V is TRBV12-3 or TRBV12-4, with 13 bases identical to TRBD2. Trimming at V came to 5 bases and at J to 10 bases, leaving 14 bases not matched to a gene. CDR3 length: 17 amino acids. Here the CDR3 reads CASSPVVGTSGIEEQFF. As DNA, the CDR3 is TGTGCCAGCAGTCCTGTCGTCGGGACTAGCGGGATAGAGGAGCAGTTCTTC.

There are many counts of this clonotype. The DNA of the CDR3 is TGTGCCACCAGTGACACTAGCGGAAAAATCAATGAGCAGTTCTTC. This gives the protein CATSDTSGKINEQFF. The V and J genes are TRBV24-1 and TRBJ2-1; TRBD2 matches 8 bases. Trimming at V came to 4 bases and at J to 6 bases, leaving 7 bases not matched to a gene. The CDR3 runs to 15 residues. The germline V gene encodes CDR1 KGHDR and CDR2 SFDVKD.

This clonotype came up many times. The rearrangement uses TRBV27 and TRBJ2-1; a weak D match, TRBD2 (6 bases). CDR3 length equals 14 residues. Trimming shortened V by 6 bases and J by 3 bases, and 12 bases separated the two germline ends. The germline V gene encodes CDR1 MNHEY and CDR2 SMNVEV (reference sequence). CDR3 protein: CASSRGNIYNEQFF. As DNA, the CDR3 is TGTGCCAGCAGCCGCGGGAATATCTACAATGAGCAGTTCTTC.

This clonotype was detected many times. This chain uses TRBV20-1 with TRBJ2-3; D is possibly TRBD2 (5 bases). V shed 6 bases and J shed 1 base, with 14 bases lying between them. CDR1 and CDR2 (germline): DFQATT, SNEGSKA (reference sequence). CDR3 length: 14 amino acids. CDR3 in DNA: TGCAGTGCGAGGGAGCGGACCCGCACAGATACGCAGTATTTT. Encoded protein: CSARERTRTDTQYF.

CDR3 nucleotides: TGTGCCAGCAGCCACCTATTCGGGACTAGCGGGAGAGTAGATTTCGGAGATACGCAGTATTTT. Its protein product is CASSHLFGTSGRVDFGDTQYF. The chain joins TRBV4-2 to TRBJ2-3, with 14 bases fitting TRBD2. CDR1 and CDR2 (germline): LGHNA, YNFKEQ. The CDR3 sequence is 21 residues long. Germline trimming cut 3 bases from V and 5 bases from J; bases unmatched to any gene: 19.

This clonotype was observed many times. The V gene is TRBV25-1, the J gene TRBJ1-2, with TRBD1 matching 7 bases. The germline V gene has CDR1 MGHDK and CDR2 SYGVNS. Trimming took 4 bases from V and 5 from J; bases not matched to a gene: 7. The CDR3 totals 14 residues. CDR3 amino acids: CASSARTGDYGYTF. CDR3 in DNA: TGTGCCAGCAGTGCCCGGACAGGCGATTATGGCTACACCTTC.

The J gene is TRBJ1-5, the V gene TRBV20-1; D possibly corresponds to TRBD1 (6 bases). V was clipped by 0 bases and J by 4 bases, with 13 bases between them. From germline, CDR1 is DFQATT and CDR2 SNEGSKA (reference sequence). The CDR3 covers 15 residues. The CDR3, as DNA: TGCAGTGCTAGAGATCCGGGAGGGGGGAATCAGCCCCAGCATTTT. This gives the protein CSARDPGGGNQPQHF.

The chain joins TRBV28 to TRBJ2-1; no reliable D call. The CDR3 contains 15 residues. Germline V lookup: CDR1 MDHEN, CDR2 SYDVKM. V lost 6 bases to trimming and J lost 0 bases, with 12 bases between them. In DNA, the CDR3 is TGTGCCAGCAGACGGAAGGGAAGCTCCTACAATGAGCAGTTCTTC. Translated, it gives CASRRKGSSYNEQFF.

To note about this clonotype: Its ends do not fully match the called genes, so a read error is possible. This chain connects TRBV19 to TRBJ2-3; possibly TRBD2 for D (5 bases). Germline CDR1 reads LNHDA; CDR2 reads SQIVND (reference sequence). CDR3 size: 17 residues. CDR3 region: CASSIDLGGSSTDTRYF. The CDR3 nucleotides read TGTGCCAGTAGTATAGATCTTGGCGGTTCTAGCACAGATACGCGGTATTTT.

In its sample, this clonotype was seen many times. This chain connects TRBV6-6 to TRBJ1-2; 7 bases match TRBD1. The CDR3 has 14 amino acids. V lost 2 bases and J lost 4; bases outside the gene matches: 4. CDR1 is MNHNY, CDR2 SVGAGI, per germline (reference sequence). CDR3 sequence reads: CASSYGGTVYGYTF. In DNA form, the CDR3 reads TGTGCCAGCAGTTACGGGGGGACAGTCTATGGCTACACCTTC.

This clonotype was seen more than once but under ten times. The chain couples TRBV5-5 to TRBJ2-7; D might be TRBD1 (5 bases). This CDR3 region has 15 residues. The V gene lost 3 bases and the J gene lost 5 bases, with 18 bases spanning the gap. Germline V CDR1 and CDR2: SGHKS, YYEKEE (reference sequence). DNA of the CDR3: TGTGCCAGCAGCTCTCCCTCCCAGGGCATAAACGAGCAGTACTTC. It is translated as CASSSPSQGINEQYF.

At least ten counts were recorded for this clonotype. The chain is built from TRBV11-2 and TRBJ1-2; 7 positions agree with TRBD1. Germline CDR1 SGHAT, CDR2 FQNNGV. The CDR3 length is 13 residues. The J segment lost 12 bases and the V segment lost 5 bases, leaving 12 bases of the junction unmatched. The CDR3 region is CASSRPQGRDNTF. DNA of the CDR3: TGTGCCAGCAGCCGACCACAGGGGAGGGATAACACCTTC. Together with reference TRBV11-2 and TRBJ1-2, the CDR3 gives the full variable domain: EAGVAQSPRYKIIEKRQSVAFWCNPISGHATLYWYQQILGQGPKLLIQFQNNGVVDDSQLPKDRFSAERLKGVDSTLKIQPAKLEDSAVYLCASSRPQGRDNTFGSGTRLTVV.

This clonotype has just a few counts. The chain joins TRBV7-9 to TRBJ2-3, with no clear D. Germline V gene sequence: CDR1 SEHNR, CDR2 FQNEAQ (reference sequence). V lost 4 bases and J lost 1, with 9 bases in between. This CDR3 has 14 amino acids. Here the CDR3 reads CASSSFPGTDTQYF. CDR3 nucleotide sequence: TGTGCCAGCAGCTCTTTTCCTGGCACAGATACGCAGTATTTT.

V usage is TRBV25-1 and J usage is TRBJ1-2, with D tentatively TRBD1 (5 bases). The CDR3 loop spans 13 amino acids. Trimming removed 6 bases from V and 0 bases from J, with 8 bases in between. Germline V gene sequence: CDR1 MGHDK, CDR2 SYGVNS. The CDR3 DNA sequence: TGTGCCAGCAGGGACACAGCTAACTATGGCTACACCTTC. It is translated as CASRDTANYGYTF.

A few counts support this clonotype. This chain joins TRBV5-1 and TRBJ2-2, with D unclear. CDR1 is SGHRS and CDR2 is YFSETQ in the germline V gene. The V end lost 4 bases, the J end lost 5 bases, and 15 bases lay between the germline ends. The CDR3 sequence is 15 residues long. The CDR3 DNA reads TGCGCCAGCAGCAGTGACTTGGGTATTACCGGGGAGCTGTTTTTT. Translated, it gives CASSSDLGITGELFF.

This clonotype was counted at least ten times. The gene calls are TRBV19 and TRBJ2-7; TRBD2 might be the D (5 bases). This CDR3 is built from 14 residues. V lost 0 bases, J lost 6 bases, and 12 bases lay in between. Germline assignment: CDR1 LNHDA and CDR2 SQIVND (reference sequence). The CDR3 DNA sequence: TGTGCCAGTAGTATAGATGGAGGTGTTAGCGAGCAGTACTTC. This gives the protein CASSIDGGVSEQYF.

The chain carries TRBV30 and TRBJ2-7; 10 bases are a match to TRBD2. Germline CDR1 reads GTSNPN; CDR2 reads SVGIG (reference sequence). The CDR3 has 14 residues. Germline trimming cut 3 bases from V and 3 bases from J; bases unmatched to any gene: 5. The CDR3 DNA sequence: TGTGCCTGGAGGGCAACTAGCGGGAACTACGAGCAGTACTTC. This gives the protein CAWRATSGNYEQYF.

This clonotype has at least ten counts. V usage is TRBV6-5 and J usage is TRBJ2-3; D is unclear. Trimming stripped 0 bases from V and 2 bases from J, with 15 bases between. From germline, CDR1 is MNHEY and CDR2 SVGAGI. The length of the CDR3 is 17 residues. The CDR3 loop is CASSYSSVGGSTDTQYF. In DNA form, the CDR3 reads TGTGCCAGCAGTTACTCGTCGGTCGGTGGTTCCACAGATACGCAGTATTTT.

This clonotype was seen many times. CDR3 region: CASTPGQGAAGGEKLFF. The CDR3 DNA reads as TGCGCCAGCACCCCCGGGCAGGGGGCAGCGGGAGGCGAAAAACTGTTTTTT. This chain joins TRBV5-1 and TRBJ1-4, with 8 bases fitting TRBD1. Trimming at V came to 6 bases and at J to 8 bases, leaving 18 bases not matched to a gene. The CDR3 is made up of 17 amino acids. CDR1 is SGHRS and CDR2 is YFSETQ in the germline V gene.

As for this clonotype: A read error may explain this, as a much larger clone is one base away. This sequence joins TRBV25-1 and TRBJ2-7; 8 bases fit TRBD1. CDR3 size: 18 residues. V trimming: 5 bases; J trimming: 2 bases; junction bases outside the gene matches: 17. Germline CDR1 is MGHDK and CDR2 is SYGVNS. The CDR3 here is CASSPNPDRVSLTYEQYV. The DNA for the CDR3 is TGTGCCAGCAGTCCTAACCCGGACAGGGTGAGCCTTACCTACGAGCAGTACGTC.

The CDR3 region is CASRTGLAGRGETQYF. CDR3 coding DNA: TGTGCCAGCAGAACGGGACTAGCGGGGCGAGGAGAGACCCAGTACTTC. The rearrangement links TRBV7-9 to TRBJ2-5; 13 positions agree with TRBD2. Germline V gene lookup returns CDR1 SEHNR and CDR2 FQNEAQ (reference sequence). The CDR3 is 16 residues long. V dropped 6 bases and J dropped 4; count of bases not matched to a gene: 8.

This clonotype appeared a few times. V is TRBV28 and J is TRBJ1-4; 7 bases match TRBD1. The length of the CDR3 is 15 residues. Trimming at V came to 4 bases and at J to 4 bases, leaving 6 bases not matched to a gene. The germline CDR1 and CDR2 sequences are MDHEN and SYDVKM. The CDR3, as DNA: TGTGCCAGCAGTTCGACAGGGACTCATAATGAAAAACTGTTTTTT. Protein product: CASSSTGTHNEKLFF.

The V and J genes are TRBV5-1 and TRBJ1-2; 9 bases align to TRBD1. V shed 4 bases and J 4 bases; nucleotides not matched to a gene: 8. Per germline, CDR1 SGHRS and CDR2 YFSETQ. The CDR3 extends over 15 amino acids. CDR3 nucleotide sequence: TGCGCCAGCAGCCGACAGGGGGGTGGTGGCTATGGCTACACCTTC. Translating it yields CASSRQGGGGYGYTF.

This clonotype was counted at least ten times. The V and J genes are TRBV11-2 and TRBJ1-1; D is unresolved. The V end lost 3 bases, the J end lost 4 bases, and 9 bases lay between the germline ends. This CDR3 region has 13 residues. CDR1 is SGHAT, CDR2 FQNNGV, per germline. This CDR3 is CASSLGYVTEAFF. The CDR3 DNA reads TGTGCCAGCAGCTTGGGCTACGTCACTGAAGCTTTCTTT.

This clonotype was found many times. The rearrangement joins TRBV18 to TRBJ1-1; unclear D gene. The CDR3 consists of 15 residues. Germline V CDR1 and CDR2: KGHSH, LQKENI. V lost 1 base and J 3 bases, leaving 12 bases between the germline ends. CDR3 sequence: CASSPREAKDTEAFF. The CDR3 DNA sequence: TGTGCCAGCTCACCACGGGAGGCTAAAGACACTGAAGCTTTCTTT.

The rearrangement uses TRBV5-6 and TRBJ1-5, with D hard to call. Germline CDR1 reads SGHDT; CDR2 reads YYEEEE. The CDR3 has 15 residues. V lost 4 bases and J 4 bases, leaving 15 bases between the germline ends. The CDR3 loop is CASSRRGPQNQPQHF. DNA of the CDR3: TGTGCCAGCAGCCGCAGAGGGCCACAAAATCAGCCCCAGCATTTT.